These 13 T cell receptor beta chains were sequenced from one sample in a study of neurological immune-mediated disorders. The time point is: longitudinal time-point 3. One entry per CDR3 protein, called by TCRdb with MiXCR from the 5' RACE reads. The data show 45,000 to 60,000 distinct CDR3 sequences, with about 12% seen just once and 7.5% to 9.5% held by the top ten. The sample was PBMCs. These receptors all stem from a male donor with HTLV-1-associated myelopathy (HAM/TSP).

The rearrangement joins TRBV5-1 to TRBJ1-1; 8 bases are shared with TRBD1. Losses at the gene ends were 2 bases for V and 5 bases for J; bases not matched to a gene: 17. The CDR3 runs to 18 residues. Germline V gene sequence: CDR1 SGHRS, CDR2 YFSETQ. CDR3 amino acids: CASSLFSGTGARKTEAFF. The CDR3 DNA reads TGCGCCAGCAGCTTATTTTCCGGGACAGGTGCACGAAAGACTGAAGCTTTCTTT.

This clonotype has at least ten counts. V usage is TRBV7-2 and J usage is TRBJ1-2; the match to TRBD1 covers 8 bases. The CDR3 runs to 13 residues. From germline, CDR1 is SGHTA and CDR2 FQGNSA. Trimming removed 3 bases from V and 5 bases from J; junction bases left unmatched: 2. CDR3 sequence (DNA): TGTGCCAGCAGCTTCGGACAGGGTTATGGCTACACCTTC. Translating it yields CASSFGQGYGYTF.

This clonotype was seen repeatedly, ten times or more. This chain joins TRBV20-1 and TRBJ2-2; D is undetermined. Per the germline V gene, CDR1 is DFQATT and CDR2 is SNEGSKA (reference sequence). This CDR3 comprises 14 residues. V was cut by 0 bases and J by 3 bases, with 8 bases left in between. This chain's CDR3 is CSARDPLHTGELFF. The CDR3 DNA reads TGCAGTGCTAGAGACCCTTTACACACCGGGGAGCTGTTTTTT.

This clonotype was seen repeatedly, ten times or more. The chain carries TRBV7-2 and TRBJ1-5; D gene uncertain. Deletions cut 4 bases from V and 7 bases from J, with 11 bases between. The length of the CDR3 is 13 residues. Germline CDR1 and CDR2: SGHTA and FQGNSA. CDR3 in amino acids: CASSSQGGQPQHF. Here the CDR3 DNA reads TGTGCCAGCAGCTCTCAAGGAGGACAGCCCCAGCATTTT. The complete variable domain, with remaining parts taken from reference TRBV7-2 and TRBJ1-5, reads GAGVSQSPSNKVTEKGKDVELRCDPISGHTALYWYRQSLGQGLEFLIYFQGNSAPDKSGLPSDRFSAERTGGSVSTLTIQRTQQEDSAVYLCASSSQGGQPQHFGDGTRLSIL.

This clonotype was recorded at least ten times. This chain uses TRBV12-3 or TRBV12-4 with TRBJ1-4; D gene unclear. The V end was cut by 1 base, the J end by 3 bases, with 6 bases between. The CDR3 sequence is 14 residues long. CDR3 DNA: TGTGCCAGCAGTTTAGGACAACCTAATGAAAAACTGTTTTTT. Translated: CASSLGQPNEKLFF.

In this sample, this clonotype turned up many times. The V and J genes are TRBV5-1 and TRBJ1-5, with 7 bases fitting TRBD1. Germline CDR1 and CDR2: SGHRS and YFSETQ. J lost 3 bases, V lost 1 base, and 4 bases had no gene match. CDR3 length: 15 amino acids. The CDR3 DNA sequence: TGCGCCAGCAGCTTGCTAACAGGGGACAATCAGCCCCAGCATTTT. Amino acid sequence: CASSLLTGDNQPQHF.

Turning to this clonotype: A much larger clone lies one base from this, so it may be a read error. The CDR3 DNA sequence: TGCGCCAGCAGCTCTGGGTGGAATAAGCCCCAGCATTTT. Translating gives CASSSGWNKPQHF. J is TRBJ1-5 and V is TRBV5-1; the D is unclear. Trimming pared 3 bases from V and 8 bases from J, leaving 12 bases between. The CDR3 is 13 amino acids. CDR1 SGHRS and CDR2 YFSETQ come from the germline V gene.

This clonotype was recorded a few times. The junction does not match germline at one end; this may be a read error. This chain joins TRBV6-2 or TRBV6-3 and TRBJ2-2; D tentatively fits TRBD1 or TRBD2 (5 bases each). The CDR3 runs to 12 residues. Germline V lookup: CDR1 MNHEY, CDR2 SVGEGT. CDR3 coding DNA: TGTGCCAGCAGCGTGGGGGTCTGGGAGCTGTCTTTT. This codes for CASSVGVWELSF.

This clonotype has a count of ten or more. The chain employs TRBV6-5 and TRBJ2-5, with D possibly TRBD1 on 6 matching bases. The V gene's germline CDR1 is MNHEY and CDR2 SVGAGI. The CDR3 loop spans 13 amino acids. Trimming removed 6 bases from V and 4 bases from J, with 12 bases in between. CDR3 sequence (DNA): TGTGCCAGCAGAACAGGGATTCCAGAGACCCAGTACTTC. Translating gives CASRTGIPETQYF.

Note on this clonotype: Mismatch with germline at one junction end may stem from a read error. The chain employs TRBV6-5 and TRBJ2-5; D uncertain. The CDR3 consists of 15 residues. Germline V gene sequence: CDR1 MNHEY, CDR2 SVGAGI. CDR3 nucleotide sequence: TGTGCCAGCAGCCCCTGGGTCGCTAATCAAGAGAGCCAGTACTTC. Its translation: CASSPWVANQESQYF.

This clonotype was recorded at least ten times. The rearrangement links TRBV5-1 to TRBJ2-5; TRBD1 aligns across 8 bases. The CDR3 contains 13 residues. The germline gives CDR1 SGHRS, CDR2 YFSETQ. The trim removed 4 bases at V and 5 bases at J, leaving 4 bases unmatched. The CDR3 spells CASSTQGAETQYF. CDR3 nucleotides: TGCGCCAGCAGCACCCAGGGGGCTGAGACCCAGTACTTC.

The gene calls are TRBV20-1 and TRBJ2-1; D not certain. Between the trimmed V and J ends, which lost 3 bases and 4 bases, there was a span of 13 bases. The CDR3 runs 14 residues. Per germline, CDR1 DFQATT and CDR2 SNEGSKA (reference sequence). The CDR3 region is CSASPPNSYNEQFF. As DNA, the CDR3 is TGCAGTGCTAGTCCCCCGAACAGTTACAATGAGCAGTTCTTC.

This clonotype has at least ten counts. CDR3 DNA sequence: TGTGCCAGCAGCCATGAGGGGCTGTGGTATGGCTACACCTTC. Residues: CASSHEGLWYGYTF. The genes are TRBV3-1 and TRBJ1-2, with D perhaps matching TRBD1 (5 bases). Germline V lookup: CDR1 LGHDT, CDR2 YNNKEL (reference sequence). The CDR3 totals 14 residues. V shed 3 bases and J shed 5 bases, with 13 bases lying between them.